These 4 T cell receptor beta chains share one sample of origin, sequenced in a study of cytomegalovirus exposure and HLA in healthy donors. PCR employed 60 Vbeta and 13 Jbeta primers. TCRdb keeps only in-frame clones here, not all; method: immunoSEQ multiplex PCR. Here the sample spans tens of thousands of clones, roughly 78% being singletons. The sequencing input was PBMCs. These receptors were taken from a male donor in good health and CMV-seropositive.

V and J are TRBV5-1 and TRBJ2-6; no definite D call. Trimming shortened V by 2 bases and J by 0 bases, and 9 bases separated the two germline ends. Germline V gives CDR1 SGHRS, CDR2 YFSETQ. CDR3 length: 16 residues. The CDR3 region is CASSFPDTSGANVLTF. CDR3 nucleotide sequence: TGCGCCAGCAGCTTCCCAGACACCTCTGGGGCCAACGTCCTGACTTTC.

CDR3 coding DNA: TGTGCCAGCAGCCAAGATAAAGGAGCGTACAATGAGCAGTTCTTC. It is translated as CASSQDKGAYNEQFF. This chain joins TRBV4-2 and TRBJ2-1; D is unresolved. Germline lookup yields CDR1 LGHNA and CDR2 YNFKEQ. This CDR3 has 15 amino acids. The V gene lost 0 bases and the J gene lost 4 bases, with 10 bases spanning the gap.

This clone was observed a few times. The chain is built from TRBV28 and TRBJ2-7; 11 bases fit TRBD2. Germline-derived CDR1 and CDR2 are MDHEN and SYDVKM. The CDR3 covers 14 residues. Unmatched junction bases numbered 3, after V lost 8 bases and J lost 0 bases. The CDR3 DNA is TGTGCCAGCTGGACTAGCGGGTCCTCCTACGAGCAGTACTTC. Translation: CASWTSGSSYEQYF.

The chain recombines TRBV19 with TRBJ2-1, with 7 bases aligning to TRBD2. Germline values: CDR1 LNHDA, CDR2 SQIVND (reference sequence). This CDR3 is 15 amino acids long. Germline trimming cut 5 bases from V and 3 bases from J; bases unmatched to any gene: 7. CDR3 loop: CASSPQLANYNEQFF. The CDR3 DNA reads as TGTGCCAGTAGTCCCCAACTAGCGAACTACAATGAGCAGTTCTTC.